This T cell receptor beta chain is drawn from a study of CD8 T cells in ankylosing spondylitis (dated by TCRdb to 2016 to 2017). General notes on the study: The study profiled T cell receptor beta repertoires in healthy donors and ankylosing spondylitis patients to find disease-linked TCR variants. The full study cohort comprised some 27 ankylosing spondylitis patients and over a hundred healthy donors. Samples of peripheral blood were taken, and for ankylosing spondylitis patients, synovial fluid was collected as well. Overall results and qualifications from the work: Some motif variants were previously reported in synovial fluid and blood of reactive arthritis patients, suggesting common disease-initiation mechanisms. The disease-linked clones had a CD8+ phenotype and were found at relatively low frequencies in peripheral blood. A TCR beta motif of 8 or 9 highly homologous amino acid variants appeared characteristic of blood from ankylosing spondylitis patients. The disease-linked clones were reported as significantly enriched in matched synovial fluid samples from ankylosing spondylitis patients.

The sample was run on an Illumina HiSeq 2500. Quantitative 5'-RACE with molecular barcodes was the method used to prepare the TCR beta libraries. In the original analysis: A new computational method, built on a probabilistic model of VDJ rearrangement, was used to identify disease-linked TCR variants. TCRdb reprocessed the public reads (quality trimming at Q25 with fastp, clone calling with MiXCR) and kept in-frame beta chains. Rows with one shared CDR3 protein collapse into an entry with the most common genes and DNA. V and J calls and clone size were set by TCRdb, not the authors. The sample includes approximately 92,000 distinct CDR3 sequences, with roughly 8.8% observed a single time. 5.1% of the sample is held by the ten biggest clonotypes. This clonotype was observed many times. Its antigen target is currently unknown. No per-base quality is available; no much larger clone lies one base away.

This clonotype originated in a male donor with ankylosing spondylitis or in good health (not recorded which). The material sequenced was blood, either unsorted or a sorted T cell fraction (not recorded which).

The nucleotide sequence is given as TGTGCCAGCTCACTAACAGGGATCTCCTACGAGCAGTACTTC. This encodes CASSLTGISYEQYF. The chain joins TRBV18 to TRBJ2-7, with TRBD1 as a weak D call on 6 bases. Per the germline V gene, KGHSH is the CDR1 and LQKENI is the CDR2. V drops 4 bases and J drops 0 bases, leaving 10 bases in between. There are 14 amino acids in the CDR3, from cysteine to phenylalanine inclusive. Solely the CDR3 DNA is kept, with 42 bases framed from the first base.